This TCR beta chain was documented in a study of blood T cell repertoires in COVID-19. Study details: Spain, Italy and the United States supplied samples that represented acute and convalescent COVID-19.

Data came from immunoSEQ multiplex PCR; TCRdb stores just in-frame clones and leaves some out. The repertoire holds 60,000 or so clones, roughly 83% seen once, with around 9.6% in the top ten. The CDR3 contains 14 residues. Germline V lookup: CDR1 ENHRY, CDR2 SYGVKD. The V gene lost 6 bases and the J gene lost 3 bases, with 12 bases spanning the gap. Source material: peripheral blood. The rearrangement links TRBV10-3 to TRBJ1-3; the D is unclear. The TCR was taken from a man aged 30 to 45 with COVID-19, enrolled during active disease. DNA for the CDR3: TGTGCCATCAGGTCAACAGAGGGTGGAAACACCATATATTTT. Encoded protein: CAIRSTEGGNTIYF.